The 26 T cell receptor beta chains below were found in one sample sequenced in a study of cytomegalovirus exposure and HLA in healthy donors. PCR was performed using 60 Vbeta and 13 Jbeta primers. Libraries were prepared by immunoSEQ multiplex PCR; TCRdb keeps only in-frame clonotypes and omits some of them. The sample contains approximately 110,000 clones, roughly 68% of which appear only once. Sequencing was carried out using PBMCs. The receptors here all came from a woman aged 25 to 39 in good health and CMV-seronegative.

This clone was detected a few times. The chain has TRBV27 and TRBJ1-1; no firm D call. Trimming pared 5 bases from V and 4 bases from J, leaving 8 bases between. The germline V gene encodes CDR1 MNHEY and CDR2 SMNVEV (reference sequence). The length of the CDR3 is 12 residues. The CDR3 sequence is CASSRPGTEAFF. The CDR3 DNA reads as TGTGCCAGCAGTCGACCAGGCACTGAAGCTTTCTTT.

Details on this clone: Relative to the germline gene, one junction end is altered; a read error may explain this. The gene calls are TRBV14 and TRBJ1-2; D unclear. The CDR3 sequence is 11 residues long. The V gene's germline CDR1 is SGHDN and CDR2 FVKESK. CDR3 DNA sequence: TGTGCCAGCAGCCAAGGACCGCGGCACTCCTTC. Encoded protein: CASSQGPRHSF. The complete variable domain, with remaining parts taken from reference TRBV14 and TRBJ1-2, reads EAGVTQFPSHSVIEKGQTVTLRCDPISGHDNLYWYRRVMGKEIKFLLHFVKESKQDESGMPNNRFLAERTGGTYSTLKVQPAELEDSGVYFCASSQGPRHSFGSGTRLTVV.

This chain uses TRBV18 with TRBJ2-2; weak D call: TRBD2 (6 bases). The germline V gene has CDR1 KGHSH and CDR2 LQKENI. The CDR3 totals 13 residues. V dropped 3 bases and J dropped 5 bases, with 7 bases sitting between them. Here the CDR3 reads CASSPSGTGELFF. CDR3 sequence (DNA): TGTGCCAGCTCACCGAGCGGGACCGGGGAGCTGTTTTTT.

V gene TRBV7-6 combines with J gene TRBJ2-7; D might be TRBD2 (6 bases). Germline values: CDR1 SGHVS, CDR2 FNYEAQ. The V end lost 2 bases, the J end lost 6 bases, and 14 bases lay between the germline ends. The CDR3 loop spans 14 amino acids. CDR3 protein: CASSLSGWRGEQYF. The CDR3, as DNA: TGTGCCAGCAGCTTAAGCGGGTGGAGGGGCGAGCAGTACTTC.

This chain connects TRBV30 to TRBJ1-2; 10 nucleotides align to TRBD1. The V gene's germline CDR1 is GTSNPN and CDR2 SVGIG (reference sequence). There are 14 residues in the CDR3. Trimming at V came to 4 bases and at J to 5 bases, leaving 7 bases not matched to a gene. CDR3 nucleotides: TGTGCCTGGATTCGGCCGGGACAGGGGTATGGCTACACCTTC. It is translated as CAWIRPGQGYGYTF.

The CDR3, as DNA: TGTGCCATCAGTGAGTCGAACGGCTACGAGCAGTACTTC. Protein: CAISESNGYEQYF. The V and J genes are TRBV10-3 and TRBJ2-7; no clear D. V lost 0 bases, J lost 3 bases, and 6 bases lay in between. Germline assignment: CDR1 ENHRY and CDR2 SYGVKD. There are 13 residues in the CDR3.

This rearrangement joins TRBV7-2 to TRBJ1-5; 9 bases are shared with TRBD1. The CDR3 totals 15 residues. V shed 5 bases and J 4 bases; nucleotides not matched to a gene: 6. CDR1 and CDR2 from the germline V gene are SGHTA and FQGNSA. CDR3 nucleotide sequence: TGTGCCAGCAGCACGGGACAGGGCGAGAATCAGCCCCAGCATTTT. Protein sequence: CASSTGQGENQPQHF. The variable domain in full, with the rest retrieved from reference TRBV7-2 and TRBJ1-5, is GAGVSQSPSNKVTEKGKDVELRCDPISGHTALYWYRQSLGQGLEFLIYFQGNSAPDKSGLPSDRFSAERTGGSVSTLTIQRTQQEDSAVYLCASSTGQGENQPQHFGDGTRLSIL.

The genes are TRBV5-1 and TRBJ2-2, with 9 bases lining up with TRBD1. V lost 0 bases to trimming and J lost 0 bases; unmatched junction nucleotides: 0. The germline gives CDR1 SGHRS, CDR2 YFSETQ. The CDR3 runs to 16 residues. CDR3 in DNA: TGCGCCAGCAGCTTGGGACAGGGGGCGAACACCGGGGAGCTGTTTTTT. It specifies CASSLGQGANTGELFF.

The chain has TRBV4-2 and TRBJ2-2; 8 positions agree with TRBD2. In germline, CDR1 is LGHNA, CDR2 YNFKEQ. The CDR3 totals 15 residues. V lost 2 bases and J lost 4; bases outside the gene matches: 3. The CDR3 DNA is TGTGCCAGCAGCCAAAGCGGGGGAAGCACCGGGGAGCTGTTTTTT. Translating gives CASSQSGGSTGELFF.

This clone was counted a single time. The chain couples TRBV15 to TRBJ1-2, with D uncertain. Looked up from germline, CDR1 is LNHNV and CDR2 is YYDKDF (reference sequence). V lost 4 bases and J 5 bases, leaving 11 bases between the germline ends. The CDR3 is 13 residues long. CDR3 nucleotide sequence: TGTGCCACCAGCACCGTGGTTGAGTATGGCTACACCTTC. Translated, it gives CATSTVVEYGYTF.

The J gene is TRBJ2-5, the V gene TRBV7-2; 8 bases line up with TRBD1. TRBJ2-7 explains the end of the DNA better; the J call may be wrong. This CDR3 spans 14 amino acids. Germline lookup yields CDR1 SGHTA and CDR2 FQGNSA. Here the CDR3 DNA reads TGTGCCAGCAGTTGGGGACAGGCTTCCTACGAGCAGTACTTC. This translates into CASSWGQASYEQYF.

The genes are TRBV30 and TRBJ1-2, with D maybe TRBD1 (5 bases). Trimming left V 2 bases short and J 6 bases short, with 13 bases between. Germline CDR1 reads GTSNPN; CDR2 reads SVGIG (reference sequence). The CDR3 has 13 amino acids. Here the CDR3 DNA reads TGTGCCTGGAGTTGGGGAGGGGAGCATGGCTACACCTTC. Amino acids: CAWSWGGEHGYTF.

This sequence joins TRBV2 and TRBJ2-2, with 8 bases matching TRBD1. Germline V gives CDR1 SNHLY, CDR2 FYNNEI. The CDR3 extends over 16 amino acids. V gave up 7 bases and J gave up 1 base; unmatched junction bases: 8. The CDR3 DNA reads as TGTGCCAGCACTCTACTAGGGACAGGGAACACCGGGGAGCTGTTTTTT. Its protein is CASTLLGTGNTGELFF.

The chain combines TRBV9 with TRBJ2-3, with TRBD2 matching over 9 bases. CDR1 SGDLS and CDR2 YYNGEE come from the germline V gene. Losses at the gene ends were 4 bases for V and 1 base for J; bases not matched to a gene: 7. The length of the CDR3 is 16 residues. Here the CDR3 DNA reads TGTGCCAGCAGCCCCCTGGGACTAGCAGGCACAGATACGCAGTATTTT. Translating gives CASSPLGLAGTDTQYF.

CDR3 sequence (DNA): TGTGCCAGCAGCCCTCGGACTAGCGGAGAGACCCAGTACTTC. Residues: CASSPRTSGETQYF. The chain couples TRBV7-7 to TRBJ2-5; 10 bases agree with TRBD2. Germline CDR1 reads SSHAT; CDR2 reads FNYEAQ (reference sequence). V lost 5 bases and J lost 4; bases outside the gene matches: 4. The CDR3 length is 14 residues.

This chain's CDR3 is CASSTGFRVAFF. CDR3 coding DNA: TGTGCCAGCAGCACCGGGTTCCGTGTCGCTTTCTTT. The V and J genes are TRBV6-5 and TRBJ1-1; D call uncertain. This CDR3 is built from 12 residues. Germline V lookup: CDR1 MNHEY, CDR2 SVGAGI. V was shortened by 6 bases and J by 11 bases, with 16 bases between the two germline ends.

The V call is TRBV6-5, the J call TRBJ1-4; 9 bases match TRBD1. This CDR3 has 15 amino acids. Trimming at V came to 5 bases and at J to 11 bases, leaving 12 bases not matched to a gene. Per germline, CDR1 MNHEY and CDR2 SVGAGI. The CDR3 is CASSPSRDRVGKLFF. The CDR3 coding sequence is TGTGCCAGCAGTCCGTCCCGGGACAGGGTTGGGAAACTGTTTTTT.

The V call is TRBV7-2, the J call TRBJ1-2; a weak D match, TRBD1 (5 bases). Germline V lookup: CDR1 SGHTA, CDR2 FQGNSA. This CDR3 comprises 13 residues. The V end was cut by 4 bases, the J end by 13 bases, with 19 bases between. The CDR3 sequence: CASSYRDGGGSTF. In DNA form, the CDR3 reads TGTGCCAGCAGCTACCGGGACGGGGGAGGATCCACCTTC.

This clone showed up just a few times. CDR3 residues: CSVNTRANTIYF. CDR3 coding DNA: TGCAGCGTTAACACTAGGGCCAACACCATATATTTT. This chain uses TRBV29-1 with TRBJ1-3; D remains unclear. The CDR3 is 12 residues long. Germline CDR1 SQVTM, CDR2 ANQGSEA. V lost 5 bases and J lost 7, with 12 bases in between.

This rearrangement joins TRBV2 to TRBJ2-7; D is undetermined. Germline V gene lookup returns CDR1 SNHLY and CDR2 FYNNEI. The CDR3 contains 13 residues. Trimming removed 6 bases from V and 0 bases from J, with 9 bases in between. Here the CDR3 reads CASRLQASYEQYF. The CDR3, as DNA: TGTGCCAGCAGACTCCAGGCCTCCTACGAGCAGTACTTC.

The chain recombines TRBV7-2 with TRBJ2-1; the D is unclear. The CDR3 contains 15 residues. With 0 bases removed from V and 4 bases from J, the gap between germline ends came to 10 bases. Germline V lookup: CDR1 SGHTA, CDR2 FQGNSA. The chain's CDR3 is CASSLAFAQYNEQFF. CDR3 DNA sequence: TGTGCCAGCAGCTTAGCGTTTGCACAATACAATGAGCAGTTCTTC.

This chain connects TRBV6-5 to TRBJ2-1; D might be TRBD2 (6 bases). Germline CDR1 and CDR2: MNHEY and SVGAGI. There are 15 residues in the CDR3. Deletions cut 5 bases from V and 3 bases from J, with 14 bases between. Here the CDR3 reads CASSQTGEGYNEQFF. In nucleotides, the CDR3 is TGTGCCAGCAGTCAAACGGGAGAGGGCTACAATGAGCAGTTCTTC.

This clone was seen a few times. The chain is built from TRBV19 and TRBJ1-1; 7 bases are shared with TRBD1. The CDR3 covers 14 residues. V gave up 5 bases and J gave up 1 base; unmatched junction bases: 4. The V gene's germline CDR1 is LNHDA and CDR2 SQIVND (reference sequence). The CDR3 DNA sequence: TGTGCCAGTAGTTACGACAGGGCGAACACTGAAGCTTTCTTT. Its protein product is CASSYDRANTEAFF.

Remarks on this clone: Other DNA sequences within the sample encode an identical CDR3. This CDR3 reads CASSYSVGGPYNEQFF. In DNA, the CDR3 is TGTGCCAGCAGTTACTCGGTAGGGGGTCCCTACAATGAGCAGTTCTTC. The V call is TRBV6-5, the J call TRBJ2-1, with D tentatively TRBD1 (6 bases). Per germline, CDR1 MNHEY and CDR2 SVGAGI. V lost 0 bases and J 2 bases, leaving 11 bases between the germline ends. The CDR3 contains 16 residues.

Here the CDR3 reads CASSSSLNTEAFF. The CDR3 bases are TGTGCCAGCAGCTCCTCGTTGAACACTGAAGCTTTCTTT. The V gene is TRBV7-3, the J gene TRBJ1-1; D is unresolved. This CDR3 has 13 residues. V lost 4 bases, J lost 0 bases, and 6 bases lay in between. The germline CDR1 and CDR2 sequences are SGHTA and FQGTGA.

This rearrangement joins TRBV19 to TRBJ2-5; 8 bases align to TRBD2. CDR1 is LNHDA and CDR2 is SQIVND in the germline V gene (reference sequence). CDR3 length equals 12 residues. V was clipped by 5 bases and J by 5 bases; unmatched bases: 1. The CDR3 sequence: CASSPSGETQYF. DNA for the CDR3: TGTGCCAGTAGTCCTAGCGGGGAGACCCAGTACTTC.